The 9 T cell receptor beta chains listed next were all sequenced from one sample in a study of siplizumab effects on memory and regulatory T cells. TCRdb's table, derived via immunoSEQ multiplex PCR, lists solely in-frame clones and lacks some. The sample has about 57,000 clones, 70% to 90% seen once. Input material: memory CD4+ T cells sorted from blood. These receptors were obtained from a human donor in good health.

The chain recombines TRBV5-4 with TRBJ2-1; possible D gene TRBD1, 5 bases. The ends were cut back, 4 bases at V and 6 bases at J, with 11 bases in the middle. Germline values: CDR1 SGHNT, CDR2 YYREEE (reference sequence). The CDR3 runs 13 residues. CDR3 sequence reads: CASSLKDTNEQFF. The CDR3 DNA reads TGTGCCAGCAGCCTGAAGGACACCAATGAGCAGTTCTTC.

The chain recombines TRBV7-9 with TRBJ2-3; 8 bases align to TRBD2. CDR3 length equals 16 residues. With V trimmed by 5 bases and J by 1 base, 8 bases remained unmatched. CDR1 and CDR2 from the germline V gene are SEHNR and FQNEAQ (reference sequence). CDR3 residues: CASSTGLAPGTDTQYF. CDR3 nucleotide sequence: TGTGCCAGCAGCACAGGACTAGCCCCTGGCACAGATACGCAGTATTTT.

The chain couples TRBV7-6 to TRBJ2-7; possibly TRBD1 for D (7 bases). The germline V and J ends were trimmed by 8 bases and 6 bases, with 17 bases remaining between them. This CDR3 is 13 amino acids long. Germline loops: CDR1 SGHVS, CDR2 FNYEAQ. The CDR3 spells CASRQEGALEQYF. The CDR3 DNA follows: TGTGCCAGCCGCCAGGAGGGGGCCCTCGAGCAGTACTTC.

The chain links TRBV19 to TRBJ2-5; 7 bases map to TRBD1. The CDR3 runs 14 residues. Germline CDR1 is LNHDA and CDR2 is SQIVND (reference sequence). J gave up 2 bases and V 6 bases, and 6 bases lay outside the gene matches. CDR3 residues: CASRHGQAQETQYF. The CDR3 nucleotides are TGTGCCAGTAGGCACGGACAGGCGCAAGAGACCCAGTACTTC.

The chain recombines TRBV7-8 with TRBJ1-1; TRBD1 might be the D (5 bases). The CDR3 spans 19 residues. V was trimmed by 3 bases and J by 1 base, leaving 24 bases between them. CDR1 SGHVS and CDR2 FQNEAQ come from the germline V gene. CDR3 nucleotide sequence: TGTGCCAGCAGCTTCAGAAGGACCGGGACTCAAACGCGGAACACTGAAGCTTTCTTT. Translating it yields CASSFRRTGTQTRNTEAFF.

The rearrangement joins TRBV15 to TRBJ2-5; D uncertain. The germline gives CDR1 LNHNV, CDR2 YYDKDF (reference sequence). CDR3 length: 15 amino acids. V shed 0 bases and J shed 4 bases, with 12 bases lying between them. CDR3 sequence reads: CATSRDFLVRETQYF. CDR3 bases: TGTGCCACCAGCAGAGATTTTCTAGTGAGAGAGACCCAGTACTTC.

This chain connects TRBV2 to TRBJ2-5; TRBD2 aligns across 7 bases. Germline CDR1 is SNHLY and CDR2 is FYNNEI. The CDR3 length is 14 residues. Trimming took 4 bases from V and 2 from J; bases not matched to a gene: 4. The CDR3: CASSGDYAQETQYF. CDR3 sequence (DNA): TGTGCCAGCAGTGGGGACTACGCGCAAGAGACCCAGTACTTC.

The gene calls are TRBV11-2 and TRBJ2-5; D not certain. Germline CDR1 and CDR2: SGHAT and FQNNGV. This CDR3 spans 13 amino acids. V was pared by 5 bases and J by 3 bases, with 10 bases between. The CDR3 loop is CASSRGFKETQYF. Written as DNA, the CDR3 is TGTGCCAGCAGCCGTGGGTTTAAAGAGACCCAGTACTTC.

The V and J genes are TRBV6-1 and TRBJ2-1; D ambiguous. CDR1 MNHNS and CDR2 SASEGT come from the germline V gene. Trimming pared 7 bases from V and 8 bases from J, leaving 15 bases between. The CDR3 has 13 amino acids. The CDR3 nucleotides are TGTGCCAGCAACCAGCTCCGGAGCGATGAGCAGTTCTTC. It translates to CASNQLRSDEQFF.